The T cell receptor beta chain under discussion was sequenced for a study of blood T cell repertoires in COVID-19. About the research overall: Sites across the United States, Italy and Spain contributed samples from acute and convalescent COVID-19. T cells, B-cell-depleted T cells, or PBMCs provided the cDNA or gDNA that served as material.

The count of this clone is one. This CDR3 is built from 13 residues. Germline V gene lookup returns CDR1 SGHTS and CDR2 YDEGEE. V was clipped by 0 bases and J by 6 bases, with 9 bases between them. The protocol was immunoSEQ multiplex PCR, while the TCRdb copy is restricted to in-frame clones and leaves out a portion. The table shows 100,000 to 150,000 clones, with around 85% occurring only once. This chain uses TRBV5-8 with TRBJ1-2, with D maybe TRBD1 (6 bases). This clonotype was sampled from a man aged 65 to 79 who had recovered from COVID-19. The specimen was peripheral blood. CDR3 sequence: CASSLVAGDGYTF. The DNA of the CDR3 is TGTGCCAGCAGCTTGGTCGCAGGGGATGGCTACACCTTC.